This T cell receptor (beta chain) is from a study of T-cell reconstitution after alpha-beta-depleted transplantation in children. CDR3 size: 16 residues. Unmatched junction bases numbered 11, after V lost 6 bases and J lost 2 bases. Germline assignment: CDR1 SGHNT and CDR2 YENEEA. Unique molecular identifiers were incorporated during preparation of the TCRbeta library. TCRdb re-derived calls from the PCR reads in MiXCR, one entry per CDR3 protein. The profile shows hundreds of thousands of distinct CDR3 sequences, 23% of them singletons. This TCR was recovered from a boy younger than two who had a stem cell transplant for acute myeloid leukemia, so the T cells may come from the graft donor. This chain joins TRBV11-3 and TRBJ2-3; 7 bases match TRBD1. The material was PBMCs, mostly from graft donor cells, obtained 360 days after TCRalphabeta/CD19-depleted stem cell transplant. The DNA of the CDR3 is TGTGCCAGCAGTCATCCTCGGGACAGACTCACAGATACGCAGTATTTT. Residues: CASSHPRDRLTDTQYF.